The 13 T cell receptor beta chains in this list originate from one sample, sequenced in a study of shared clonotypes between healthy human individuals. Using immunoSEQ multiplex PCR, the repertoire was profiled, and TCRdb retains in-frame clones only, with some absent. The top ten hold about 1.5% of the sample, which has about 2.1 million clones, about 92% seen once. It was CD45RO-negative cells, positively selected for CCR7, that made up naive CD8 cells, with terminally differentiated effector memory CD45RA+ cells excluded. Sequencing was done on a sample of naive CD8+ T cells from PBMCs. These receptors all stem from a man between 18 and 29 years old in good health. Some clones in this sample may be carry-over from other donors' samples.

The V call is TRBV11-2, the J call TRBJ2-1; 7 bases match TRBD2. Germline trimming cut 1 base from V and 7 bases from J; bases unmatched to any gene: 7. CDR3 length equals 15 residues. Per germline, CDR1 SGHAT and CDR2 FQNNGV. Here the CDR3 DNA reads TGTGCCAGCAGCTTAGGGCTAGCGGAGAAAAATGAGCAGTTCTTC. This sequence encodes CASSLGLAEKNEQFF.

The chain carries TRBV14 and TRBJ2-1; no firm D call. The CDR3 loop spans 13 amino acids. Germline lookup yields CDR1 SGHDN and CDR2 FVKESK. Trimming removed 4 bases at V and 7 bases at J, with 11 bases between. CDR3 in amino acids: CASSLAGWNEQFF. DNA for the CDR3: TGTGCCAGCAGCCTCGCTGGTTGGAATGAGCAGTTCTTC.

J is TRBJ2-1 and V is TRBV28, with D perhaps TRBD2 (5 bases). Trimming took off 4 bases at V and 0 bases at J, with 10 bases between the two ends. The CDR3 is 15 residues long. CDR1 MDHEN and CDR2 SYDVKM come from the germline V gene. Here the CDR3 reads CASSSGKSSYNEQFF. CDR3 sequence (DNA): TGTGCCAGCAGTTCGGGGAAGAGCTCCTACAATGAGCAGTTCTTC.

This chain joins TRBV29-1 and TRBJ2-1; D is perhaps TRBD2 (5 bases). CDR3 length equals 13 residues. Trimming stripped 7 bases from V and 4 bases from J, with 14 bases between. Per germline, CDR1 SQVTM and CDR2 ANQGSEA. The CDR3 sequence: CSALIGDYNEQFF. The DNA for the CDR3 is TGCAGCGCTCTCATCGGGGATTACAATGAGCAGTTCTTC.

The V gene is TRBV7-6, the J gene TRBJ1-1; the D is unclear. The germline V gene has CDR1 SGHVS and CDR2 FNYEAQ. This CDR3 region has 14 residues. With 1 base removed from V and 5 bases from J, the gap between germline ends came to 11 bases. The CDR3 sequence: CASSLGKVMTEAFF. CDR3 coding DNA: TGTGCCAGCAGCTTAGGGAAAGTAATGACTGAAGCTTTCTTT. The full variable domain, completed using reference TRBV7-6 and TRBJ1-1, is GAGVSQSPRYKVTKRGQDVALRCDPISGHVSLYWYRQALGQGPEFLTYFNYEAQQDKSGLPNDRFSAERPEGSISTLTIQRTEQRDSAMYRCASSLGKVMTEAFFGQGTRLTVV.

The chain uses TRBV15 and TRBJ1-2, with TRBD1 as a possible D gene (5 bases). V dropped 1 base and J dropped 7 bases, with 16 bases sitting between them. Germline V gene lookup returns CDR1 LNHNV and CDR2 YYDKDF (reference sequence). The CDR3 has 15 amino acids. The CDR3 here is CATSRVARETIGYTF. The CDR3 nucleotides read TGTGCCACCAGCAGAGTCGCCAGGGAAACTATTGGCTACACCTTC.

J is TRBJ1-1 and V is TRBV4-1, with D hard to call. The V and J ends lost 5 bases and 7 bases respectively, with 8 bases between them. In germline, CDR1 is MGHRA, CDR2 YSYEKL. The CDR3 has 11 amino acids. The CDR3 spells CASSAQSEAFF. CDR3 nucleotide sequence: TGCGCCAGCAGCGCGCAGAGTGAAGCTTTCTTT.

The V gene is TRBV7-9, the J gene TRBJ2-5; possible D gene TRBD1, 6 bases. Per germline, CDR1 SEHNR and CDR2 FQNEAQ (reference sequence). The CDR3 consists of 12 residues. V was clipped by 6 bases and J by 4 bases, with 9 bases between them. CDR3: CASRTGTETQYF. CDR3 in DNA: TGTGCCAGCAGAACAGGGACAGAGACCCAGTACTTC.

This clone has a single count. The chain carries TRBV10-1 and TRBJ2-7; 8 bases line up with TRBD1. The CDR3 covers 14 residues. Germline CDR1 is WNHNN and CDR2 is SYGVQD (reference sequence). Unmatched junction bases numbered 6, after V lost 3 bases and J lost 5 bases. In DNA form, the CDR3 reads TGCGCCAGCAGTGATCCGGGACAGGTGGACGAGCAGTACTTC. Its translation is CASSDPGQVDEQYF.

V usage is TRBV11-2 and J usage is TRBJ2-5; D remains ambiguous. With the DNA end fitting TRBJ2-7 better, the J assignment may be wrong. The germline gives CDR1 SGHAT, CDR2 FQNNGV. The CDR3 length is 14 residues. CDR3 nucleotide sequence: TGTGCCAGCAGCCCCGGTTGGACCACCTACGAGCAGTACTTC. Translated, it gives CASSPGWTTYEQYF.

The V gene is TRBV12-5, the J gene TRBJ1-3; no reliable D call. V lost 7 bases and J 7 bases, leaving 17 bases between the germline ends. This CDR3 is 14 amino acids long. Germline loops: CDR1 LGHNT, CDR2 FRNRAP. The CDR3, as DNA: TGTGCTAGTGCCCACCCGGCGATTAGGAACACCATATATTTT. Its translation: CASAHPAIRNTIYF.

The chain uses TRBV7-2 and TRBJ2-3; the D gene is possibly TRBD2 (6 bases). The V end lost 3 bases, the J end lost 0 bases, and 13 bases lay between the germline ends. Germline assignment: CDR1 SGHTA and CDR2 FQGNSA. This CDR3 region has 16 residues. The CDR3 DNA sequence: TGTGCCAGCAGCTTCCGTACTAGCCGCAGCACAGATACGCAGTATTTT. Translating gives CASSFRTSRSTDTQYF. Looking up the rest from reference TRBV7-2 and TRBJ2-3 gives the full variable domain: GAGVSQSPSNKVTEKGKDVELRCDPISGHTALYWYRQSLGQGLEFLIYFQGNSAPDKSGLPSDRFSAERTGGSVSTLTIQRTQQEDSAVYLCASSFRTSRSTDTQYFGPGTRLTVL.

The J gene is TRBJ2-7, the V gene TRBV5-1, with 10 positions matching TRBD1. Trimming took 0 bases from V and 0 from J; bases not matched to a gene: 9. The CDR3 extends over 18 amino acids. CDR1 and CDR2 from the germline V gene are SGHRS and YFSETQ. This CDR3 reads CASSLGSRRDRGSYEQYF. For the CDR3, the DNA is TGCGCCAGCAGCTTGGGATCCCGCCGGGACAGGGGCTCCTACGAGCAGTACTTC.